Each of the 21 T cell receptor beta chains below was sequenced from the same sample in a study of cytomegalovirus exposure and HLA in healthy donors. Sequencing used immunoSEQ multiplex PCR; TCRdb keeps in-frame clones, though not all of them. The top ten hold under 3.5% of the sample, which has tens of thousands of clones, 85% seen once. The sequenced material came from PBMCs. The receptors originated from a man between 25 and 39 years old in good health and CMV-seronegative.

V usage is TRBV19 and J usage is TRBJ2-1; 7 nucleotides align to TRBD1. Per the germline V gene, CDR1 is LNHDA and CDR2 is SQIVND (reference sequence). The length of the CDR3 is 14 residues. V gave up 9 bases and J gave up 4 bases; unmatched junction bases: 9. In DNA form, the CDR3 reads TGTGCCAGCGAACAGGGGTCGGAATACAATGAGCAGTTCTTC. Translating gives CASEQGSEYNEQFF.

V usage is TRBV19 and J usage is TRBJ1-5; D is ambiguous. V was clipped by 3 bases and J by 0 bases, with 21 bases between them. CDR3 length: 19 residues. Germline CDR1 and CDR2: LNHDA and SQIVND (reference sequence). The CDR3 loop is CASSMFGSYAPSSNQPQHF. The DNA of the CDR3 is TGTGCCAGTAGTATGTTCGGGAGTTATGCCCCTAGTAGCAATCAGCCCCAGCATTTT.

This clone occurred once. The rearrangement links TRBV7-2 to TRBJ2-1; TRBD1 matches at 7 bases. Germline CDR1 SGHTA, CDR2 FQGNSA. The ends lost 3 bases at V and 7 bases at J; junction bases unmatched: 9. The CDR3 covers 15 residues. CDR3 loop: CASSFVPTTGNEQFF. The CDR3 bases are TGTGCCAGCAGCTTCGTGCCTACGACAGGGAATGAGCAGTTCTTC.

This chain joins TRBV7-8 and TRBJ2-3; D gene ambiguous. Germline CDR1 is SGHVS and CDR2 is FQNEAQ. The CDR3 has 15 amino acids. Trimming took 3 bases from V and 6 from J, leaving 16 bases between them. This CDR3 is CASSLRQLNSDTQYF. The DNA of the CDR3 is TGTGCCAGCAGCTTGAGGCAGTTGAATTCGGATACGCAGTATTTT.

This chain connects TRBV5-1 to TRBJ2-1; the match to TRBD2 covers 16 bases. The length of the CDR3 is 19 residues. V shed 4 bases and J 0 bases; nucleotides not matched to a gene: 7. The germline V gene encodes CDR1 SGHRS and CDR2 YFSETQ. This CDR3 reads CASSQGLAGGRDSYNEQFF. The CDR3 DNA reads TGCGCCAGCAGCCAGGGACTAGCGGGGGGGCGGGACTCCTACAATGAGCAGTTCTTC. The complete variable domain, with remaining parts taken from reference TRBV5-1 and TRBJ2-1, reads KAGVTQTPRYLIKTRGQQVTLSCSPISGHRSVSWYQQTPGQGLQFLFEYFSETQRNKGNFPGRFSGRQFSNSRSEMNVSTLELGDSALYLCASSQGLAGGRDSYNEQFFGPGTRLTVL.

The V and J genes are TRBV14 and TRBJ1-1; TRBD1 aligns across 7 bases. The V gene end was trimmed by 4 bases and the J gene end by 8 bases; junction bases not matched to a gene: 10. The CDR3 has 14 residues. Germline V gene lookup returns CDR1 SGHDN and CDR2 FVKESK. The CDR3 bases are TGTGCCAGCAGCCCACCGACAGGGCTTCGCGAAGCTTTCTTT. Translating it yields CASSPPTGLREAFF.

The J gene is TRBJ2-1, the V gene TRBV4-1, with 12 positions matching TRBD2. The trim removed 5 bases at V and 8 bases at J, leaving 10 bases unmatched. Germline loops: CDR1 MGHRA, CDR2 YSYEKL. The CDR3 is 16 amino acids. This CDR3 is CASSIRLAGVGDEQFF. The CDR3 region has the DNA TGCGCCAGCAGCATCCGACTAGCGGGAGTGGGCGATGAGCAGTTCTTC.

V gene TRBV5-1 combines with J gene TRBJ2-5; TRBD1 is a possible D gene (6 bases). Looked up from germline, CDR1 is SGHRS and CDR2 is YFSETQ. Trimming stripped 4 bases from V and 5 bases from J, with 18 bases between. The CDR3 totals 15 residues. Here the CDR3 reads CASSISSQGGETQYF. DNA of the CDR3: TGCGCCAGCAGCATATCTTCACAGGGCGGGGAGACCCAGTACTTC.

In this sample, this clone turned up a few times. This chain joins TRBV7-3 and TRBJ2-4, with D possibly TRBD1 on 6 matching bases. This CDR3 has 13 residues. Germline-derived CDR1 and CDR2 are SGHTA and FQGTGA. V was clipped by 4 bases and J by 6 bases, with 10 bases between them. The CDR3 sequence is CASSSTQGNIQYF. The CDR3 coding sequence is TGTGCCAGCAGCTCGACACAGGGAAACATTCAGTACTTC.

The CDR3 DNA is TGTGCCAGCAGTGCCCGACAGGGGGAGGGATACGAGCAGTACTTC. As protein: CASSARQGEGYEQYF. The chain links TRBV6-1 to TRBJ2-7; 9 nucleotides align to TRBD1. The CDR3 length is 15 residues. Germline V gene lookup returns CDR1 MNHNS and CDR2 SASEGT. V was pared by 4 bases and J by 4 bases, with 8 bases of the junction left unmatched.

J is TRBJ2-5 and V is TRBV9, with a possible D match to TRBD1 (6 bases). The CDR3 is 15 residues long. V was shortened by 0 bases and J by 4 bases, with 13 bases between the two germline ends. In germline, CDR1 is SGDLS, CDR2 YYNGEE. CDR3 sequence: CASSVASDSIETQYF. The CDR3 nucleotides read TGTGCCAGCAGCGTAGCATCGGACAGTATAGAGACCCAGTACTTC.

This chain uses TRBV5-1 with TRBJ2-7, with D unresolved. The CDR3 covers 15 residues. Trimming took 0 bases from V and 4 from J, leaving 14 bases between them. Germline V gene data show CDR1 as SGHRS and CDR2 as YFSETQ. CDR3 in DNA: TGCGCCAGCAGCTTGGGGTTGAGGCAGTATTACGAGCAGTACGTC. Translated, it gives CASSLGLRQYYEQYV.

V and J are TRBV7-3 and TRBJ2-3, with TRBD2 matching over 10 bases. J was trimmed by 8 bases and V by 5 bases; bases with no gene match: 10. Per the germline V gene, CDR1 is SGHTA and CDR2 is FQGTGA. This CDR3 is 15 amino acids long. The DNA for the CDR3 is TGTGCCAGCAGCCAGGGGACTAGCGTCTGGGGTACGCAGTATTTT. Encoded protein: CASSQGTSVWGTQYF.

The chain is built from TRBV19 and TRBJ1-2, with 9 bases lining up with TRBD1. V lost 3 bases and J lost 8; bases outside the gene matches: 4. Germline lookup yields CDR1 LNHDA and CDR2 SQIVND (reference sequence). The CDR3 consists of 13 residues. The CDR3 sequence: CASSIWDREGYTF. The CDR3 DNA sequence: TGTGCCAGTAGTATTTGGGACAGGGAAGGCTACACCTTC.

The chain recombines TRBV7-9 with TRBJ2-5; D is unresolved. The CDR3 is 14 residues long. V dropped 4 bases and J dropped 2 bases, with 11 bases sitting between them. Germline V gives CDR1 SEHNR, CDR2 FQNEAQ (reference sequence). CDR3 DNA sequence: TGTGCCAGCAGCTCCTACTACAAGCAAGAGACCCAGTACTTC. Protein product: CASSSYYKQETQYF. The full variable domain, with the rest looked up from reference TRBV7-9 and TRBJ2-5, is DTGVSQNPRHKITKRGQNVTFRCDPISEHNRLYWYRQTLGQGPEFLTYFQNEAQLEKSRLLSDRFSAERPKGSFSTLEIQRTEQGDSAMYLCASSSYYKQETQYFGPGTRLLVL.

This clone was seen a single time. The chain carries TRBV2 and TRBJ2-5; TRBD1 might be the D (6 bases). The end of the DNA aligns better with TRBJ2-7, so the J call may be wrong. The V gene's germline CDR1 is SNHLY and CDR2 FYNNEI. This CDR3 spans 15 amino acids. CDR3 amino acids: CASSEGLTGSYEQYF. The CDR3 DNA is TGTGCCAGCAGTGAAGGACTTACAGGGAGCTACGAGCAGTACTTC.

The chain is built from TRBV15 and TRBJ1-5; no clear D gene. This CDR3 is built from 16 residues. V was shortened by 0 bases and J by 0 bases, with 9 bases between the two germline ends. CDR1 and CDR2 from the germline V gene are LNHNV and YYDKDF (reference sequence). The CDR3 reads CATSRDTVYSNQPQHF. CDR3 sequence (DNA): TGTGCCACCAGCAGAGATACAGTCTATAGCAATCAGCCCCAGCATTTT.

The V gene is TRBV28, the J gene TRBJ1-2; tentative D call: TRBD1 (6 bases). Germline V gene sequence: CDR1 MDHEN, CDR2 SYDVKM. V lost 5 bases to trimming and J lost 8 bases, with 12 bases between them. The CDR3 has 12 amino acids. CDR3 region: CASSPGVWGYTF. In DNA form, the CDR3 reads TGTGCCAGCAGTCCAGGGGTGTGGGGCTACACCTTC.

The chain carries TRBV7-3 and TRBJ2-5, with D possibly being TRBD1 (6 bases). Trimming left V 4 bases short and J 2 bases short, with 8 bases between. The CDR3 length is 13 residues. Germline V lookup: CDR1 SGHTA, CDR2 FQGTGA. The CDR3 region has the DNA TGTGCCAGCAGCTCCAGGGGTCAAGAGACCCAGTACTTC. It specifies CASSSRGQETQYF.

The chain is built from TRBV2 and TRBJ1-1; 7 bases align to TRBD1. J gave up 4 bases and V 7 bases, and 12 bases lay outside the gene matches. The germline V gene encodes CDR1 SNHLY and CDR2 FYNNEI. This CDR3 contains 15 residues. The CDR3 region has the DNA TGTGCCAGCACTGTCGGCGGGACAGTACTCACTGAAGCTTTCTTT. This sequence encodes CASTVGGTVLTEAFF.

In its sample, this clone was seen a few times. V is TRBV30 and J is TRBJ2-3, with D maybe TRBD2 (6 bases). This CDR3 spans 14 amino acids. V shed 6 bases and J shed 1 base, with 14 bases lying between them. CDR1 and CDR2 from the germline V gene are GTSNPN and SVGIG (reference sequence). CDR3 residues: CACSRESGTDTQYF. CDR3 nucleotides: TGTGCCTGCTCACGGGAGTCAGGCACAGATACGCAGTATTTT.